Listed here are 12 T cell receptor beta chains from one sample, sequenced in a study of blood T cell repertoires in COVID-19. Profiling relied on immunoSEQ multiplex PCR, and the TCRdb table lists in-frame clones only, not all of them. Found here are approximately 210,000 clones, just under 85% of them singletons; the top ten hold 7.5% to 8%. The sample was peripheral blood. The receptors were gathered from a woman aged 45-59 years with active or convalescent COVID-19.

V and J are TRBV30 and TRBJ1-1; TRBD1 matches 10 bases. CDR3 size: 16 residues. Per the germline V gene, CDR1 is GTSNPN and CDR2 is SVGIG (reference sequence). V lost 1 base and J lost 1; bases outside the gene matches: 6. DNA for the CDR3: TGTGCCTGGAGTGGCGGGACAGGGGACTGGAACACTGAAGCTTTCTTT. It translates to CAWSGGTGDWNTEAFF.

The chain recombines TRBV2 with TRBJ2-1; 10 bases align to TRBD2. The CDR3 runs to 15 residues. Germline trimming cut 4 bases from V and 5 bases from J; bases unmatched to any gene: 5. From germline, CDR1 is SNHLY and CDR2 FYNNEI. CDR3 amino acids: CASSAQGLANNEQFF. CDR3 in DNA: TGTGCCAGCAGTGCACAGGGACTAGCGAACAATGAGCAGTTCTTC. The variable domain in full, completed from reference TRBV2 and TRBJ2-1, reads EPEVTQTPSHQVTQMGQEVILRCVPISNHLYFYWYRQILGQKVEFLVSFYNNEISEKSEIFDDQFSVERPDGSNFTLKIRSTKLEDSAMYFCASSAQGLANNEQFFGPGTRLTVL.

V and J are TRBV7-9 and TRBJ2-1, with TRBD2 matching over 10 bases. The trim removed 3 bases at V and 10 bases at J, leaving 6 bases unmatched. The CDR3 is made up of 14 amino acids. The V gene's germline CDR1 is SEHNR and CDR2 FQNEAQ (reference sequence). The CDR3 bases are TGTGCCAGCAGCTTGGGACTAGCGACCCTAGAGCAGTTCTTC. Translation: CASSLGLATLEQFF.

This chain joins TRBV18 and TRBJ1-2, with 7 positions matching TRBD1. V shed 3 bases, J shed 8 bases, and the junction held 6 bases outside the gene matches. This CDR3 comprises 13 residues. Germline V lookup: CDR1 KGHSH, CDR2 LQKENI. DNA for the CDR3: TGTGCCAGCTCACCCGGACAGGAATTGGGCTACACCTTC. The encoded protein is CASSPGQELGYTF.

The CDR3, as DNA: TGTGCCAGCAAGGCCCGGGGACTAGCGGGGGATACGCAGTATTTT. Its protein is CASKARGLAGDTQYF. The chain is built from TRBV28 and TRBJ2-3; 13 bases match TRBD2. The CDR3 spans 15 residues. Trimming at V came to 7 bases and at J to 6 bases, leaving 7 bases not matched to a gene. Germline CDR1 is MDHEN and CDR2 is SYDVKM.

The chain employs TRBV18 and TRBJ1-2; D is unclear. V dropped 3 bases and J dropped 6 bases, with 8 bases sitting between them. The CDR3 is 12 amino acids. Germline lookup yields CDR1 KGHSH and CDR2 LQKENI. CDR3 DNA sequence: TGTGCCAGCTCACCGAGCGCAGATGGCTACACCTTC. Its translation: CASSPSADGYTF.

The genes are TRBV5-1 and TRBJ1-6, with TRBD1 matching over 9 bases. There are 16 residues in the CDR3. Germline CDR1 reads SGHRS; CDR2 reads YFSETQ. V was clipped by 0 bases and J by 9 bases; unmatched bases: 7. CDR3 protein: CASSLEGTGPSSPLHF. The DNA of the CDR3 is TGCGCCAGCAGCTTGGAAGGGACAGGGCCTTCTTCACCCCTCCACTTT.

The CDR3 spells CASSSRQGAETQYF. CDR3 nucleotide sequence: TGTGCCAGCAGCTCACGACAGGGGGCTGAGACCCAGTACTTC. J is TRBJ2-5 and V is TRBV3-1 (or the pseudogene TRBV3-2), with 10 nucleotides matching TRBD1. The CDR3 length is 14 residues. Trimming at V came to 5 bases and at J to 5 bases, leaving 5 bases not matched to a gene. Germline V gives CDR1 LGHDT, CDR2 YNNKEL (reference sequence).

A note on this clone: A much larger clone differs by one base, so this may be a read error. The chain links TRBV12-3 or TRBV12-4 to TRBJ1-2, with 9 bases identical to TRBD1. V trimming: 6 bases; J trimming: 6 bases; junction bases outside the gene matches: 2. The length of the CDR3 is 12 residues. In nucleotides, the CDR3 is TGTGCCAGCAGCTGGACAGGGGATGGCTACACCTTC. Translating gives CASSWTGDGYTF.

There are a few counts of this clone. V is TRBV6-6 and J is TRBJ2-1, with 7 nucleotides matching TRBD1. Trimming removed 0 bases from V and 5 bases from J; junction bases left unmatched: 4. The CDR3 totals 15 residues. Germline V gives CDR1 MNHNY, CDR2 SVGAGI (reference sequence). The CDR3 coding sequence is TGTGCCAGCAGTTACTCGACCGGGACAGACAATGAGCAGTTCTTC. The encoded protein is CASSYSTGTDNEQFF.

The chain is built from TRBV7-6 and TRBJ2-5; 9 nucleotides line up with TRBD2. This CDR3 is built from 16 residues. CDR1 and CDR2 (germline): SGHVS, FNYEAQ. With 5 bases clipped from V and 2 bases from J, the junction kept 9 bases outside the gene matches. CDR3 loop: CASSLRAGGNQETQYF. CDR3 sequence (DNA): TGTGCCAGCAGCCTGCGGGCGGGAGGGAATCAAGAGACCCAGTACTTC. Based on the CDR3 plus reference TRBV7-6 and TRBJ2-5, the full variable domain is GAGVSQSPRYKVTKRGQDVALRCDPISGHVSLYWYRQALGQGPEFLTYFNYEAQQDKSGLPNDRFSAERPEGSISTLTIQRTEQRDSAMYRCASSLRAGGNQETQYFGPGTRLLVL.

The J gene is TRBJ1-5, the V gene TRBV18; D is undetermined. The germline V gene encodes CDR1 KGHSH and CDR2 LQKENI. The CDR3 consists of 13 residues. Deletions cut 9 bases from V and 5 bases from J, with 14 bases between. CDR3 loop: CASASTLDQPQHF. As DNA, the CDR3 is TGTGCCAGTGCATCGACTCTCGATCAGCCCCAGCATTTT.